Shown below are 27 T cell receptor beta chains from a single sample sequenced in a study of Ad26.COV2.S vaccination and SARS-CoV-2 variants. The treatment was: 15 to 20 received Ad26.COV2.S at low or high dose, single or two shots; 5 received placebo; per-sample allocation not given. Sampling was done on day 63 after the first vaccine or placebo injection. The table came from immunoSEQ multiplex PCR; TCRdb's copy has only in-frame clones and leaves some out. Found here are fewer than 800,000 clones, roughly 90% of them singletons; the top ten hold approximately 1.5%. The source material was peripheral blood, sampled in a trial of Ad26.COV2.S vaccine versus placebo. The receptor set was obtained from a person between 18 and 65 years old who received the Ad26.COV2.S COVID-19 vaccine or a placebo.

The chain has TRBV11-3 and TRBJ1-2; D is undetermined. Germline loops: CDR1 SGHNT, CDR2 YENEEA. V dropped 5 bases and J dropped 2 bases, with 15 bases sitting between them. This CDR3 is built from 15 residues. CDR3 in amino acids: CASSPLREVNYGYTF. The CDR3 bases are TGTGCCAGCAGCCCCTTGAGAGAGGTAAACTATGGCTACACCTTC.

This clone is a singleton in its sample. The CDR3 DNA reads as TGCACCAGCAGCCGAGGGGCGGAGGGTGGAAGCAATCAGCCCCAGCATTTT. As protein: CTSSRGAEGGSNQPQHF. The gene calls are TRBV1 and TRBJ1-5. TRBV1 is reported as a pseudogene. There are 17 residues in the CDR3.

Here the CDR3 reads CATSAMGAPGSGRLRQFF. The CDR3, as DNA: TGTGCCACCAGTGCCATGGGGGCTCCCGGGAGTGGGCGGTTGAGGCAGTTCTTC. The chain employs TRBV24-1 and TRBJ2-1; D is possibly TRBD1 or TRBD2 (6 bases each). The CDR3 runs to 18 residues. V dropped 5 bases and J dropped 12 bases, with 31 bases sitting between them. Germline CDR1 is KGHDR and CDR2 is SFDVKD.

The genes are TRBV18 and TRBJ2-3, with 9 bases matching TRBD2. V lost 3 bases, J lost 6 bases, and 13 bases stayed unmatched. The CDR3 is made up of 17 amino acids. CDR1 is KGHSH and CDR2 is LQKENI in the germline V gene. CDR3 DNA: TGTGCCAGCTCACCCTTGACTCCAGCGGGGGGCCCGGATACGCAGTATTTT. Its protein is CASSPLTPAGGPDTQYF. Full variable domain (outside the CDR3, taken from reference TRBV18 and TRBJ2-3): NAGVMQNPRHLVRRRGQEARLRCSPMKGHSHVYWYRQLPEEGLKFMVYLQKENIIDESGMPKERFSAEFPKEGPSILRIQQVVRGDSAAYFCASSPLTPAGGPDTQYFGPGTRLTVL.

The rearrangement uses TRBV7-2 and TRBJ1-6; D remains unclear. The V end lost 5 bases, the J end lost 7 bases, and 12 bases lay between the germline ends. The V gene's germline CDR1 is SGHTA and CDR2 FQGNSA. The CDR3 contains 14 residues. In DNA form, the CDR3 reads TGTGCCAGCAGCCCGCGGTGGGCCAATTCACCCCTCCACTTT. This translates into CASSPRWANSPLHF.

The rearrangement links TRBV27 to TRBJ1-4, with D maybe TRBD1 (6 bases). This CDR3 is built from 13 residues. Trimming pared 4 bases from V and 6 bases from J, leaving 9 bases between. Germline V gene lookup returns CDR1 MNHEY and CDR2 SMNVEV (reference sequence). The CDR3 DNA is TGTGCCAGCAGTTGGCACAGGGATGAAAAACTGTTTTTT. Translating it yields CASSWHRDEKLFF. Filled out from reference TRBV27 and TRBJ1-4, the complete variable domain reads EAQVTQNPRYLITVTGKKLTVTCSQNMNHEYMSWYRQDPGLGLRQIYYSMNVEVTDKGDVPEGYKVSRKEKRNFPLILESPSPNQTSLYFCASSWHRDEKLFFGSGTQLSVL.

This clone appeared a few times. The chain links TRBV7-2 to TRBJ1-5; D uncertain. The CDR3 spans 13 residues. V was clipped by 1 base and J by 6 bases, with 7 bases between them. Germline CDR1 is SGHTA and CDR2 is FQGNSA. CDR3 sequence (DNA): TGTGCCAGCAGCTTAGTGGGCTCTCAGCCCCAGCATTTT. Protein: CASSLVGSQPQHF. The whole variable domain, remainder taken from reference TRBV7-2 and TRBJ1-5, is GAGVSQSPSNKVTEKGKDVELRCDPISGHTALYWYRQSLGQGLEFLIYFQGNSAPDKSGLPSDRFSAERTGGSVSTLTIQRTQQEDSAVYLCASSLVGSQPQHFGDGTRLSIL.

This clone was found a few times. The chain employs TRBV6-2 or TRBV6-3 and TRBJ1-6; tentative D call: TRBD1 (5 bases). CDR1 MNHEY and CDR2 SVGEGT come from the germline V gene. V lost 7 bases and J 7 bases, leaving 17 bases between the germline ends. This CDR3 is 15 amino acids long. CDR3 nucleotide sequence: TGTGCCAGCACCCCCACAGTTGGGGGGAATTCACCCCTCCACTTT. This gives the protein CASTPTVGGNSPLHF.

A note on this clone: Other nucleotide sequences in the sample specify the same CDR3. The V call is TRBV6-5, the J call TRBJ1-1; no definite D call. With 5 bases removed from V and 8 bases from J, the gap between germline ends came to 9 bases. Germline-derived CDR1 and CDR2 are MNHEY and SVGAGI. This CDR3 region has 11 residues. Written as DNA, the CDR3 is TGTGCCAGCAGTCGGGGTCGAGAAGCTTTCTTT. Protein sequence: CASSRGREAFF.

This clone was recorded only once. The chain combines TRBV19 with TRBJ1-6, with a tentative D call TRBD1 (5 bases). The length of the CDR3 is 16 residues. Trimming removed 3 bases from V and 5 bases from J, with 14 bases in between. Germline V gene data show CDR1 as LNHDA and CDR2 as SQIVND (reference sequence). In DNA form, the CDR3 reads TGTGCCAGTAGTATGGCGGGGGAAAGGAATAATTCACCCCTCCACTTT. Translated: CASSMAGERNNSPLHF.

The V and J genes are TRBV19 and TRBJ2-1, with TRBD2 matching 11 bases. Germline CDR1 reads LNHDA; CDR2 reads SQIVND (reference sequence). The CDR3 spans 18 residues. The trim removed 4 bases at V and 4 bases at J, leaving 12 bases unmatched. CDR3 residues: CASSNTLGLAGGYNEQFF. CDR3 DNA sequence: TGTGCCAGTAGTAATACCCTCGGTCTAGCGGGGGGATACAATGAGCAGTTCTTC. Together with reference TRBV19 and TRBJ2-1, the CDR3 gives the full variable domain: DGGITQSPKYLFRKEGQNVTLSCEQNLNHDAMYWYRQDPGQGLRLIYYSQIVNDFQKGDIAEGYSVSREKKESFPLTVTSAQKNPTAFYLCASSNTLGLAGGYNEQFFGPGTRLTVL.

The chain recombines TRBV2 with TRBJ1-3, with D perhaps TRBD1 (6 bases). The CDR3 has 14 amino acids. Germline values: CDR1 SNHLY, CDR2 FYNNEI. V was cut by 6 bases and J by 8 bases, with 17 bases left in between. CDR3 protein: CASSGDMLKDTIYF. For the CDR3, the DNA is TGTGCCAGCAGCGGGGACATGCTAAAGGACACCATATATTTT.

The chain recombines TRBV5-6 with TRBJ2-7; D possibly corresponds to TRBD1 (7 bases). The CDR3 loop spans 16 amino acids. Germline V gene lookup returns CDR1 SGHDT and CDR2 YYEEEE. Trimming took off 4 bases at V and 5 bases at J, with 22 bases between the two ends. The CDR3 DNA sequence: TGTGCCAGCAGCCAGGGGGGACACCAAGGGTGGAACGAGCAGTACTTC. It encodes CASSQGGHQGWNEQYF.

The CDR3 here is CAWTETREVGYTF. DNA for the CDR3: TGTGCCTGGACTGAAACCCGAGAGGTCGGCTACACCTTC. The J gene is TRBJ1-2, the V gene TRBV30; D remains ambiguous. The germline V gene has CDR1 GTSNPN and CDR2 SVGIG (reference sequence). V was cut by 4 bases and J by 8 bases, with 17 bases left in between. The CDR3 length is 13 residues.

The rearrangement uses TRBV10-1 and TRBJ2-5; no clear D gene. Trimming stripped 4 bases from V and 5 bases from J, with 11 bases between. This CDR3 spans 13 amino acids. Germline V gene lookup returns CDR1 WNHNN and CDR2 SYGVQD (reference sequence). The CDR3 sequence is CASSGGPAETQYF. Written as DNA, the CDR3 is TGCGCCAGCAGTGGAGGCCCGGCGGAGACCCAGTACTTC.

This chain links TRBV12-3 or TRBV12-4 with TRBJ2-1, with D possibly matching TRBD2 (5 bases). The CDR3 runs 12 residues. V was trimmed by 6 bases and J by 9 bases, leaving 12 bases between them. The CDR3 region is CASSAGGSEQFF. In nucleotides, the CDR3 is TGTGCCAGCAGCGCCGGAGGCTCTGAGCAGTTCTTC.

The rearrangement uses TRBV4-3 and TRBJ1-6; no clear D. CDR1 and CDR2 (germline): LGHNA, YSLEER. Trimming removed 1 base at V and 0 bases at J, with 10 bases between. CDR3 size: 17 residues. This CDR3 is CASSQVKGSSYNSPLHF. CDR3 coding DNA: TGCGCCAGCAGCCAAGTAAAGGGAAGCTCCTATAATTCACCCCTCCACTTT.

V and J are TRBV18 and TRBJ2-3; the D gene is possibly TRBD1 (6 bases). The V gene's germline CDR1 is KGHSH and CDR2 LQKENI. Trimming took off 6 bases at V and 4 bases at J, with 8 bases between the two ends. The CDR3 extends over 12 amino acids. This CDR3 is CASSPGADTQYF. The DNA of the CDR3 is TGTGCCAGCTCCCCAGGGGCAGATACGCAGTATTTT.

V gene TRBV6-5 combines with J gene TRBJ2-7, with 11 bases identical to TRBD2. The CDR3 spans 15 residues. The V and J ends lost 6 bases and 4 bases, in that order; junction bases with no gene match: 8. Germline assignment: CDR1 MNHEY and CDR2 SVGAGI. This CDR3 reads CASRVAGGPLYEQYF. The CDR3 nucleotides read TGTGCCAGCAGAGTAGCGGGAGGGCCTTTATACGAGCAGTACTTC.

V is TRBV7-8 and J is TRBJ1-5, with 8 nucleotides matching TRBD1. Trimming at V came to 5 bases and at J to 6 bases, leaving 12 bases not matched to a gene. The CDR3 contains 16 residues. CDR1 is SGHVS, CDR2 FQNEAQ, per germline. CDR3: CASSRGQGNNGQPQHF. The CDR3 DNA reads as TGTGCCAGCAGCCGCGGACAGGGCAATAACGGTCAGCCCCAGCATTTT. Combining the CDR3 with reference TRBV7-8 and TRBJ1-5 gives the whole variable domain GAGVSQSPRYKVAKRGQDVALRCDPISGHVSLFWYQQALGQGPEFLTYFQNEAQLDKSGLPSDRFFAERPEGSVSTLKIQRTQQEDSAVYLCASSRGQGNNGQPQHFGDGTRLSIL.

This sequence joins TRBV5-1 and TRBJ2-3; unclear D gene. The CDR3 runs 13 residues. The germline gives CDR1 SGHRS, CDR2 YFSETQ. The germline V and J ends were trimmed by 4 bases and 2 bases, with 8 bases remaining between them. The CDR3, as DNA: TGCGCCAGCAGCCAACCCTCCACAGATACGCAGTATTTT. It translates to CASSQPSTDTQYF.

The chain joins TRBV19 to TRBJ1-2; no reliable D call. This CDR3 region has 13 residues. V gave up 7 bases and J gave up 8 bases, with 17 bases separating them. Germline V CDR1 and CDR2: LNHDA, SQIVND (reference sequence). The CDR3 bases are TGTGCCAGTAATAAGCAAGGGCAGCAGGGCTACACCTTC. Protein sequence: CASNKQGQQGYTF. The full variable domain, its missing parts supplied by reference TRBV19 and TRBJ1-2, is DGGITQSPKYLFRKEGQNVTLSCEQNLNHDAMYWYRQDPGQGLRLIYYSQIVNDFQKGDIAEGYSVSREKKESFPLTVTSAQKNPTAFYLCASNKQGQQGYTFGSGTRLTVV.

The CDR3 DNA follows: TGTGCCACCAGTGACCGCCTATACAATGAGCAGTTCTTC. Protein product: CATSDRLYNEQFF. The chain has TRBV24-1 and TRBJ2-1; D not resolved. Deletions cut 4 bases from V and 4 bases from J, with 7 bases between. Germline CDR1 reads KGHDR; CDR2 reads SFDVKD. This CDR3 spans 13 amino acids.

The chain joins TRBV12-5 to TRBJ2-1, with TRBD1 as a possible D gene (5 bases). Germline values: CDR1 LGHNT, CDR2 FRNRAP. Trimming cost V 6 bases and J 4 bases, with 7 bases left between them. The CDR3 is made up of 12 amino acids. The CDR3 nucleotides read TGTGCTAGTGGGACAGCATACAATGAGCAGTTCTTC. Translating it yields CASGTAYNEQFF.

This chain joins TRBV6-2 or TRBV6-3 and TRBJ1-2; no firm D call. This CDR3 is 17 amino acids long. The germline gives CDR1 MNHEY, CDR2 SVGEGT. With 3 bases removed from V and 8 bases from J, the gap between germline ends came to 25 bases. Written as DNA, the CDR3 is TGTGCCAGCAGTTATGCAGGAGTCCGGGGATTATCGGGAGGCTACACCTTC. The encoded protein is CASSYAGVRGLSGGYTF.

The J gene is TRBJ2-1, the V gene TRBV2; tentatively, D is TRBD2 (7 bases). The V gene lost 6 bases and the J gene lost 2 bases, with 14 bases spanning the gap. CDR1 SNHLY and CDR2 FYNNEI come from the germline V gene. CDR3 length: 15 amino acids. The CDR3 DNA is TGTGCCAGCAGGGGGGGGACACAAGCCTACAATGAGCAGTTCTTC. This codes for CASRGGTQAYNEQFF.

The V and J genes are TRBV19 and TRBJ2-7, with a tentative D call TRBD1 (6 bases). The CDR3 has 14 residues. V was clipped by 0 bases and J by 2 bases, with 8 bases between them. Germline loops: CDR1 LNHDA, CDR2 SQIVND (reference sequence). The CDR3 region has the DNA TGTGCCAGTAGTATAGAGACAGGAGCCTACGAGCAGTACTTC. It codes for CASSIETGAYEQYF.